A single T cell receptor (beta chain) is shown here with its context. This clonotype has a handful of counts. Its antigen is unknown. No much larger clone is present one base from it, and per-base qualities are unavailable. The library was made by 5' RACE. These reads were obtained on a NextSeq 500. To correct for sequencing error and PCR bias, the TCR library protocol tagged individual cDNA molecules with unique molecular identifiers. TCR alpha and beta chains were both sequenced, and the abundances of alpha and beta sequences in each sample were closely correlated with each other. In the original analysis: Decombinator V4 was used to annotate TCR sequences for V gene, J gene and CDR3. TCRs were defined as expanded if a significant change between any two time points was detected under a Poisson model with p below 0.0001. Abundances of TCRs were expressed as counts per million after normalisation to the total number of TCRs sequenced in each sample. MAIT TCRs were defined by TRAV1-2 paired with TRAJ12, TRAJ20 or TRAJ33, and iNKT TCRs by TRAV10 paired with TRAJ18. VDJdb, accessed 1 November 2021, was searched for CMV, EBV and SARS-CoV-2 annotated TCRs, with TCRs annotated for multiple antigens excluded. TCRdb applied fastp at Q25 and MiXCR to the public reads, then kept only in-frame beta chains. Entries that share a CDR3 protein sequence are merged under the most common genes and DNA. What appears here as the V and J calls and clone size reflects TCRdb's work, not the paper's. Across this sample there are 60,000 or so distinct CDR3 sequences, with roughly 12% seen only once. The ten largest clones add up to 7.5% to 10% of the sample.

CDR1 and CDR2, looked up from the germline V gene, are SGHTA and FQGNSA. The V end loses 5 bases and the J end loses 4 bases, and a stretch of 11 bases separates them. Its CDR3 holds 14 amino acids, cysteine through phenylalanine. Of all the DNA, just the CDR3 is kept, 42 bases in frame from base 1. This sample is part of a study of early T cells in non-severe SARS-CoV-2 infection (dated by TCRdb to the early 2020s). Turning to the overall study: Because TCR sequencing was done on bulk RNA from unsorted whole blood, the alpha and beta chains could not be paired.

Summary of the overall study and its limitations: VDJdb matching was skewed toward anti-spike CD8 responses and likely underestimated virus-specific expansions by missing private and CD4 specificities.

Set within a cohort of healthcare workers in London, UK, this nested case-control study involved weekly PCR testing of nasopharyngeal swabs along with blood sampling. Healthcare workers were recruited during the week of the UK lockdown, between 23 and 31 March 2020, and followed weekly for up to 16 weeks. The origin of this receptor is an adult who was a healthcare worker with PCR-confirmed SARS-CoV-2 infection or an uninfected control (not recorded which). The chain uses TRBV7-2 and TRBJ1-4; the D gene remains uncertain. Sequenced sample: whole blood. For the CDR3, the sequence is CASSDSGLNEKLFF. The bases are TGTGCCAGCAGCGACTCTGGTCTTAATGAAAAACTGTTTTTT.